Presented here are 23 T cell receptor beta chains from one specimen sequenced in a study of identical twins. TCRdb re-called the 5' RACE reads with MiXCR, one entry per CDR3 protein. This sample has more than 1.5 million distinct CDR3 sequences, with about 32% found just once. The sample was cord blood. These TCRs come from a newborn girl in good health.

This clonotype was detected only a few times. This rearrangement joins TRBV28 to TRBJ2-6; no reliable D call. Trimming took 6 bases from V and 0 from J, leaving 6 bases between them. Germline V gene sequence: CDR1 MDHEN, CDR2 SYDVKM. The CDR3 covers 14 residues. Here the CDR3 DNA reads TGTGCCAGCAGAATCCCCTCTGGGGCCAACGTCCTGACTTTC. This codes for CASRIPSGANVLTF.

The genes are TRBV9 and TRBJ2-1; D remains unclear. CDR3 length equals 14 residues. Trimming removed 4 bases from V and 6 bases from J, with 14 bases in between. In germline, CDR1 is SGDLS, CDR2 YYNGEE. CDR3 in DNA: TGTGCCAGCAGCTATGCCCAAGTTGGCAATGAGCAGTTCTTC. Translated, it gives CASSYAQVGNEQFF.

This clonotype was seen many times. The chain couples TRBV28 to TRBJ2-7, with a tentative D call TRBD1 (5 bases). CDR1 and CDR2 (germline): MDHEN, SYDVKM. The CDR3 sequence is 14 residues long. Trimming left V 5 bases short and J 2 bases short, with 13 bases between. CDR3 loop: CASSPLDTAYEQYF. For the CDR3, the DNA is TGTGCCAGCAGTCCCCTGGACACAGCCTACGAGCAGTACTTC.

The chain uses TRBV9 and TRBJ2-3; 7 positions match TRBD2. The V and J ends lost 2 bases and 2 bases, in that order; junction bases with no gene match: 5. The length of the CDR3 is 15 residues. The germline CDR1 and CDR2 sequences are SGDLS and YYNGEE. The CDR3 is CASSVTAGPTDTQYF. The CDR3 DNA sequence: TGTGCCAGCAGCGTCACAGCGGGACCCACAGATACGCAGTATTTT. The full variable domain, its missing parts supplied by reference TRBV9 and TRBJ2-3, is DSGVTQTPKHLITATGQRVTLRCSPRSGDLSVYWYQQSLDQGLQFLIQYYNGEERAKGNILERFSAQQFPDLHSELNLSSLELGDSALYFCASSVTAGPTDTQYFGPGTRLTVL.

This clonotype has more than one count but fewer than ten. This chain uses TRBV4-2 with TRBJ2-7, with D perhaps given as TRBD1 or TRBD2 (5 bases each). The CDR3 is 16 residues long. CDR1 is LGHNA and CDR2 is YNFKEQ in the germline V gene. Between the trimmed V and J ends, which lost 1 base and 3 bases, there was a span of 16 bases. The CDR3 nucleotides are TGTGCCAGCAGCCAAGTGGGGGAAGGGATGCTCTACGAGCAGTACTTC. Translating it yields CASSQVGEGMLYEQYF.

The chain employs TRBV7-9 and TRBJ2-1; D gene unclear. The ends were cut back, 3 bases at V and 6 bases at J, with 15 bases in the middle. Germline-derived CDR1 and CDR2 are SEHNR and FQNEAQ (reference sequence). The CDR3 length is 15 residues. The CDR3 region has the DNA TGTGCCAGCAGCTTCTTGGGTATCGCCCGCAATGAGCAGTTCTTC. Its protein product is CASSFLGIARNEQFF.

The chain carries TRBV6-6 and TRBJ2-3, with a tentative D call TRBD1 (6 bases). The CDR3 runs to 13 residues. The ends were cut back, 7 bases at V and 3 bases at J, with 11 bases in the middle. Germline loops: CDR1 MNHNY, CDR2 SVGAGI (reference sequence). CDR3 protein: CASTRGGTDTQYF. The DNA of the CDR3 is TGTGCCAGCACCCGAGGGGGTACAGATACGCAGTATTTT.

With respect to this clonotype: A much larger clone sits a single nucleotide away, making a read error possible. The chain employs TRBV7-6 and TRBJ2-5; no clear D gene. Germline V lookup: CDR1 SGHVS, CDR2 FNYEAQ. The CDR3 consists of 12 residues. The V and J ends lost 6 bases and 11 bases respectively, with 16 bases between them. The CDR3 sequence is CASSSSFNEQYF. The CDR3 DNA sequence: TGTGCCAGCAGTTCGTCATTCAATGAGCAGTACTTC.

The V gene is TRBV4-2, the J gene TRBJ2-5; D call uncertain. The J call may be in error: the DNA end matches TRBJ2-7 better. In germline, CDR1 is LGHNA, CDR2 YNFKEQ. This CDR3 is built from 14 residues. As DNA, the CDR3 is TGTGCCAGCAGCCAAGGTTCTACCTTCGCCGAGCAGTACTTC. Encoded protein: CASSQGSTFAEQYF.

The V and J genes are TRBV20-1 and TRBJ1-5, with D possibly TRBD1 on 6 matching bases. The germline CDR1 and CDR2 sequences are DFQATT and SNEGSKA (reference sequence). Trimming shortened V by 4 bases and J by 0 bases, and 10 bases separated the two germline ends. The CDR3 is 14 amino acids. This CDR3 is CSAIRGASNQPQHF. The CDR3 region has the DNA TGCAGTGCTATCAGGGGAGCTAGCAATCAGCCCCAGCATTTT.

The chain links TRBV5-1 to TRBJ2-5; possibly TRBD1 or TRBD2 for D (5 bases each). Deletions cut 0 bases from V and 7 bases from J, with 7 bases between. Germline V CDR1 and CDR2: SGHRS, YFSETQ. The CDR3 is made up of 12 amino acids. CDR3 coding DNA: TGCGCCAGCAGCTTGGGGGACGGGACCCAGTACTTC. This translates into CASSLGDGTQYF.

This clonotype was seen a handful of times. The chain recombines TRBV5-4 with TRBJ2-4; 8 positions match TRBD2. This CDR3 region has 13 residues. With V trimmed by 2 bases and J by 15 bases, 10 bases remained unmatched. The V gene's germline CDR1 is SGHNT and CDR2 YYREEE (reference sequence). This CDR3 reads CASSLPGLESSYF. The CDR3 DNA follows: TGTGCCAGCAGCTTACCGGGACTAGAATCATCGTACTTC.

This clonotype appeared a few times. The chain has TRBV28 and TRBJ2-1, with D tentatively TRBD1 (5 bases). The DNA end is a closer match to TRBJ2-7, so the J assignment may be wrong. CDR1 MDHEN and CDR2 SYDVKM come from the germline V gene. This CDR3 comprises 16 residues. This CDR3 is CASKNDRGRWYNEQYF. The CDR3, as DNA: TGTGCCAGCAAGAATGATAGGGGAAGATGGTACAATGAGCAGTACTTC.

The V and J genes are TRBV14 and TRBJ2-3, with 9 bases lining up with TRBD2. CDR1 is SGHDN and CDR2 is FVKESK in the germline V gene. The CDR3 extends over 16 amino acids. The ends lost 5 bases at V and 2 bases at J; junction bases unmatched: 8. CDR3 loop: CASSSRLADYTDTQYF. In nucleotides, the CDR3 is TGTGCCAGCAGCTCCCGACTAGCGGACTACACAGATACGCAGTATTTT.

This clonotype was counted at least ten times. The chain couples TRBV29-1 to TRBJ2-3; D is perhaps TRBD1 (5 bases). Trimming removed 5 bases from V and 2 bases from J, with 14 bases in between. Germline CDR1 is SQVTM and CDR2 is ANQGSEA. This CDR3 has 14 amino acids. The CDR3 loop reads CSVFGGAYTDTQYF. In DNA, the CDR3 is TGCAGCGTTTTTGGTGGGGCATACACAGATACGCAGTATTTT.

The V call is TRBV12-3 or TRBV12-4, the J call TRBJ1-1; a possible D gene is TRBD1 (5 bases). The V gene lost 6 bases and the J gene lost 0 bases, with 11 bases spanning the gap. CDR3 length: 14 amino acids. The CDR3 nucleotides read TGTGCCAGCAGAACAGGACGGTTGAACACTGAAGCTTTCTTT. This encodes CASRTGRLNTEAFF.

The chain employs TRBV20-1 and TRBJ2-5, with 8 bases matching TRBD2. Germline assignment: CDR1 DFQATT and CDR2 SNEGSKA (reference sequence). The CDR3 is 14 amino acids. Trimming at V came to 3 bases and at J to 5 bases, leaving 8 bases not matched to a gene. CDR3 region: CSASPGGGFETQYF. DNA for the CDR3: TGCAGTGCTAGTCCCGGGGGGGGGTTTGAGACCCAGTACTTC.

This clonotype was seen more than once but under ten times. This chain links TRBV10-3 with TRBJ1-5; D unclear. This CDR3 region has 13 residues. Germline CDR1 ENHRY, CDR2 SYGVKD. Trimming left V 3 bases short and J 6 bases short, with 9 bases between. The CDR3, as DNA: TGTGCCATCAGTGACCGTTTGGGTCAGCCCCAGCATTTT. Protein product: CAISDRLGQPQHF.

Points on this clonotype: The junction does not match germline at one end; this may be a read error. CDR3 residues: CASSFIRRDEELFF. For the CDR3, the DNA is TGTGCCAGCAGTTTTATAAGGCGGGATGAAGAACTGTTTTTT. The V gene is TRBV12-3 or TRBV12-4, the J gene TRBJ1-4; no clear D gene. This CDR3 comprises 14 residues.

This clonotype was detected only a few times. V is TRBV6-4 and J is TRBJ1-2; D is undetermined. V lost 3 bases to trimming and J lost 0 bases, with 11 bases between them. The CDR3 totals 15 residues. Germline assignment: CDR1 MRHNA and CDR2 SNTAGT. The CDR3, as DNA: TGTGCCAGCAGTGAAGACGCCCTAGCTAACTATGGCTACACCTTC. This codes for CASSEDALANYGYTF.

This clonotype appeared many times. One end of the junction fails to match germline, which may point to a read error. J is TRBJ1-2 and V is TRBV12-3 or TRBV12-4; 11 bases align to TRBD1. This CDR3 spans 14 amino acids. Written as DNA, the CDR3 is TGTGCCAGCAGCTTAGGGACAGGGGGCTATGGCTACACCTTC. As protein: CASSLGTGGYGYTF.

This clonotype occurred many times. This rearrangement joins TRBV20-1 to TRBJ2-6; maybe TRBD1 (6 bases). The CDR3 runs to 14 residues. CDR1 and CDR2 from the germline V gene are DFQATT and SNEGSKA (reference sequence). V was cut by 6 bases and J by 1 base, with 10 bases left in between. DNA of the CDR3: TGCAGTGCGTCGACAGGATCTGGGGCCAACGTCCTGACTTTC. Protein product: CSASTGSGANVLTF.

The CDR3 spells CASSLNGVGGDYTF. CDR3 coding DNA: TGTGCCAGCAGTTTAAACGGGGTTGGCGGCGACTACACCTTC. The rearrangement uses TRBV12-3 or TRBV12-4 and TRBJ1-2; D not certain. The CDR3 runs to 14 residues. Trimming cost V 2 bases and J 10 bases, with 17 bases left between them.